The next 13 T cell receptor beta chains were all read from a single sample in a study of human T cells and chemical hapten exposure. TCRdb fed the RACE reads into MiXCR, producing one record per CDR3 protein. The table includes a few hundred thousand distinct CDR3 sequences, about 6% detected once. Described time point: patch test 2, 6 weeks after DPC sensitization. Specified treatment: therapeutic diphenylcyclopropenone sensitization with weekly scalp DPC. The source material was whole blood, sampled in connection with sensitization to the hapten diphenylcyclopropenone (DPC). The origin of the receptors is a woman aged 18-29 years with alopecia areata. Some clones in this sample may be carry-over from other donors' samples.

The chain uses TRBV7-2 and TRBJ2-3, with D perhaps TRBD2 (6 bases). Germline V gene sequence: CDR1 SGHTA, CDR2 FQGNSA. With 2 bases removed from V and 2 bases from J, the gap between germline ends came to 20 bases. The CDR3 covers 18 residues. The DNA of the CDR3 is TGTGCCAGCAGCTTAAACCCCCCCGCGGGAAAAATCACAGATACGCAGTATTTT. Protein: CASSLNPPAGKITDTQYF. Full variable domain (remainder filled in from reference TRBV7-2 and TRBJ2-3): GAGVSQSPSNKVTEKGKDVELRCDPISGHTALYWYRQSLGQGLEFLIYFQGNSAPDKSGLPSDRFSAERTGGSVSTLTIQRTQQEDSAVYLCASSLNPPAGKITDTQYFGPGTRLTVL.

This chain connects TRBV5-6 to TRBJ2-7; D gene ambiguous. The germline V and J ends were trimmed by 4 bases and 4 bases, with 9 bases remaining between them. The CDR3 has 12 amino acids. The V gene's germline CDR1 is SGHDT and CDR2 YYEEEE. CDR3 in DNA: TGTGCCAGCAGCCCAAGGAATTACGAGCAGTACTTC. It codes for CASSPRNYEQYF.

This clonotype was observed at least ten times. The CDR3 reads CASSLTGEAFF. The CDR3, as DNA: TGTGCCAGCAGCTTGACAGGGGAAGCTTTCTTT. This chain uses TRBV28 with TRBJ1-1; TRBD1 matches 7 bases. V shed 6 bases and J 8 bases; nucleotides not matched to a gene: 3. The germline gives CDR1 MDHEN, CDR2 SYDVKM. CDR3 length equals 11 residues. The full variable domain, its missing parts supplied by reference TRBV28 and TRBJ1-1, is DVKVTQSSRYLVKRTGEKVFLECVQDMDHENMFWYRQDPGLGLRLIYFSYDVKMKEKGDIPEGYSVSREKKERFSLILESASTNQTSMYLCASSLTGEAFFGQGTRLTVV.

The genes are TRBV6-2 or TRBV6-3 and TRBJ1-2; unclear D gene. V lost 4 bases, J lost 2 bases, and 11 bases lay in between. Germline loops: CDR1 MNHEY, CDR2 SVGEGT. The CDR3 consists of 14 residues. CDR3 region: CASSSLQMNYGYTF. The CDR3 DNA is TGTGCCAGCAGTTCCCTCCAAATGAACTATGGCTACACCTTC.

The DNA of the CDR3 is TGTGCCAGCAGCTCCGGTAAAAGGCGTCAGCCCCAGCATTTT. It codes for CASSSGKRRQPQHF. This chain connects TRBV7-9 to TRBJ1-5; no clear D. Germline-derived CDR1 and CDR2 are SEHNR and FQNEAQ (reference sequence). The CDR3 is made up of 14 amino acids. V lost 4 bases to trimming and J lost 6 bases, with 13 bases between them.

This clonotype was recorded at least ten times. The chain couples TRBV14 to TRBJ2-1, with TRBD2 matching over 11 bases. V trimming: 4 bases; J trimming: 4 bases; junction bases outside the gene matches: 3. CDR1 and CDR2 from the germline V gene are SGHDN and FVKESK. This CDR3 comprises 15 residues. CDR3 DNA: TGTGCCAGCAGCCTAGCGGGGGGGAGGTACAATGAGCAGTTCTTC. This codes for CASSLAGGRYNEQFF.

This clonotype was detected many times. The rearrangement links TRBV5-1 to TRBJ2-7, with 8 bases identical to TRBD2. Germline V lookup: CDR1 SGHRS, CDR2 YFSETQ. This CDR3 comprises 13 residues. V was clipped by 4 bases and J by 1 base; unmatched bases: 1. CDR3: CASSAGGSYEQYF. CDR3 DNA sequence: TGCGCCAGCAGCGCGGGGGGTTCCTACGAGCAGTACTTC. The full variable domain, with the rest looked up from reference TRBV5-1 and TRBJ2-7, is KAGVTQTPRYLIKTRGQQVTLSCSPISGHRSVSWYQQTPGQGLQFLFEYFSETQRNKGNFPGRFSGRQFSNSRSEMNVSTLELGDSALYLCASSAGGSYEQYFGPGTRLTVT.

This clonotype was observed a handful of times. The rearrangement joins TRBV14 to TRBJ2-7; D is undetermined. Trimming pared 1 base from V and 5 bases from J, leaving 9 bases between. Looked up from germline, CDR1 is SGHDN and CDR2 is FVKESK. This CDR3 has 13 amino acids. The CDR3 coding sequence is TGTGCCAGCAGCCAAGTAAGAAGCCACGAGCAGTACTTC. It is translated as CASSQVRSHEQYF.

The chain joins TRBV5-6 to TRBJ1-1; D gene unclear. V was pared by 1 base and J by 8 bases, with 6 bases between. From germline, CDR1 is SGHDT and CDR2 YYEEEE. The CDR3 extends over 11 amino acids. CDR3 residues: CASSLTEEAFF. As DNA, the CDR3 is TGTGCCAGCAGCTTGACAGAAGAAGCTTTCTTT.

This clonotype has at least ten counts. The J gene is TRBJ2-3, the V gene TRBV6-2 or TRBV6-3, with TRBD2 as a possible D gene (6 bases). Trimming removed 3 bases from V and 4 bases from J, with 11 bases in between. Germline assignment: CDR1 MNHEY and CDR2 SVGEGT. The CDR3 is 14 residues long. The CDR3 region is CASSYGGRSDTQYF. The DNA of the CDR3 is TGTGCCAGCAGTTATGGAGGGAGGTCAGATACGCAGTATTTT.

This clonotype was picked up many times. Relative to the germline gene, one junction end is altered; a read error may explain this. The rearrangement joins TRBV7-2 to TRBJ2-3; the D is unclear. CDR1 is SGHTA and CDR2 is FQGNSA in the germline V gene. The CDR3 runs to 13 residues. The CDR3 bases are TGCGCCAGCAGCTTGGTCGGTCGTGATACGCAGTATTTT. The encoded protein is CASSLVGRDTQYF.

CDR3 protein: CASSLQQDTEAFF. The DNA of the CDR3 is TGTGCCAGCAGCTTGCAGCAGGACACTGAAGCTTTCTTT. The chain has TRBV5-8 and TRBJ1-1; D not resolved. The germline V gene has CDR1 SGHTS and CDR2 YDEGEE. V lost 1 base and J lost 3, with 7 bases in between. The CDR3 loop spans 13 amino acids. Using reference TRBV5-8 and TRBJ1-1 for the parts outside the CDR3, the full variable domain is EAGVTQSPTHLIKTRGQQATLRCSPISGHTSVYWYQQALGLGLQFLLWYDEGEERNRGNFPPRFSGRQFPNYSSELNVNALELEDSALYLCASSLQQDTEAFFGQGTRLTVV.

This clonotype was recorded at least ten times. The CDR3 protein is CSSQENTEAFF. The CDR3 nucleotides are TGCAGTTCACAGGAGAACACTGAAGCTTTCTTT. The V and J genes are TRBV20-1 and TRBJ1-1; possible D gene TRBD1, 5 bases. This CDR3 spans 11 amino acids. Trimming removed 8 bases at V and 1 base at J, with 8 bases between. Germline CDR1 reads DFQATT; CDR2 reads SNEGSKA (reference sequence).